This T cell receptor beta chain was captured in a study of identical twins. Carrying unique molecular identifiers, the cDNA also gained a universal primer site through template switching. TCRdb passed the 5' RACE reads through MiXCR, listing each CDR3 protein once. In the table there are roughly 1.6 million distinct CDR3 sequences, under 35% of which are singletons. The ends were cut back, 6 bases at V and 4 bases at J, with 13 bases in the middle. CDR1 LGHNA and CDR2 YNFKEQ come from the germline V gene. This CDR3 contains 13 residues. There were only healthy Caucasians among the donors. This clonotype was counted only a few times. Its specificity is not known. General study results and limits: For monozygotic twins, models underestimated out-of-frame TCR alpha sharing.

This sequence joins TRBV4-2 and TRBJ2-7, with no clear D. This receptor was taken from a newborn girl in good health. Sequencing input: cord blood. The CDR3 spells CASSQSRAYEQYF. The CDR3 DNA follows: TGTGCCAGCAGTCAGAGCCGGGCTTACGAGCAGTACTTC.